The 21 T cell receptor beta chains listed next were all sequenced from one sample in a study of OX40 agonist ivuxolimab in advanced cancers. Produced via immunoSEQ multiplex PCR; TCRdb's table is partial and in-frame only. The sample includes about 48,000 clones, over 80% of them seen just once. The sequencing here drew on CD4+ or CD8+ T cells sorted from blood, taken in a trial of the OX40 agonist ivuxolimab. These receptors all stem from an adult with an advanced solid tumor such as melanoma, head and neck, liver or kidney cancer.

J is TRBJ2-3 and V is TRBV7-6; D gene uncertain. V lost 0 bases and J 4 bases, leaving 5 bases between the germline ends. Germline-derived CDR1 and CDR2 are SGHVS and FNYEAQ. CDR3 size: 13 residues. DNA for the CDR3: TGTGCCAGCAGCTTAGCTGGGTCAGATACGCAGTATTTT. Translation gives CASSLAGSDTQYF.

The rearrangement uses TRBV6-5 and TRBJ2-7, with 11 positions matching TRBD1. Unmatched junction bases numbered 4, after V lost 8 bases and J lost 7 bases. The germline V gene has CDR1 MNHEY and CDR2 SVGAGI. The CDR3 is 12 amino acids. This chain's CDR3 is CASRGQGGEQYF. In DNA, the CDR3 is TGTGCCAGCCGGGGACAGGGGGGGGAGCAGTACTTC.

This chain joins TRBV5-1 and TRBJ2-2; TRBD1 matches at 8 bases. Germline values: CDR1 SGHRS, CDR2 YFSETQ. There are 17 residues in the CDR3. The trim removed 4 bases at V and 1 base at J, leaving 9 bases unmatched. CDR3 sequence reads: CASSQGFGTGNTGELFF. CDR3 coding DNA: TGCGCCAGCAGCCAGGGATTTGGGACAGGGAACACCGGGGAGCTGTTTTTT.

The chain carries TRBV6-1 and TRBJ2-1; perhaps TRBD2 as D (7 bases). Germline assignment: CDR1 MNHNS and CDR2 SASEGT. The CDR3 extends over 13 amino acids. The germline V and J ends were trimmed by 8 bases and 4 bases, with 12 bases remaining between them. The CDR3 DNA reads TGTGCCAGCGGCAGGGGAGGGTACAATGAGCAGTTCTTC. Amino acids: CASGRGGYNEQFF.

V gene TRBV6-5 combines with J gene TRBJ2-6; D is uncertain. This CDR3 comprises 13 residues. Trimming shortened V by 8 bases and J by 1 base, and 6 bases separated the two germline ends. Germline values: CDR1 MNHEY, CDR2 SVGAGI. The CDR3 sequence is CASLGSGANVLTF. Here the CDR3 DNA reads TGTGCCAGCCTTGGGTCTGGGGCCAACGTCCTGACTTTC.

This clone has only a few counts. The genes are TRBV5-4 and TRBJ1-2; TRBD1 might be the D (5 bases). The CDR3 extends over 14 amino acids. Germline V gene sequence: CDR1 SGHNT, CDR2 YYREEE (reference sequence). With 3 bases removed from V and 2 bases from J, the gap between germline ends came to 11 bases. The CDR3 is CASSYDQGNYGYTF. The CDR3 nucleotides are TGTGCCAGCAGCTATGACCAGGGAAACTATGGCTACACCTTC.

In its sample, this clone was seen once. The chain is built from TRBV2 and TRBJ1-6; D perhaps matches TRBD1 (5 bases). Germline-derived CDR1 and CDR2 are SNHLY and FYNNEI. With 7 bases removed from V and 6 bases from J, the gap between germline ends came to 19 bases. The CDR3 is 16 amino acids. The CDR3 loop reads CASTQSPGGGNSPLHF. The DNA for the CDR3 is TGTGCCAGCACCCAAAGCCCCGGCGGGGGTAATTCACCCCTCCACTTT.

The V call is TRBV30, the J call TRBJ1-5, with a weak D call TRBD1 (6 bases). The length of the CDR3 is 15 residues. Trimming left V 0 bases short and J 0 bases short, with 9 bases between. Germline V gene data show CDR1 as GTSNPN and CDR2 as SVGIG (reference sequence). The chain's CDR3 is CAWSVQGGSNQPQHF. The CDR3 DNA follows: TGTGCCTGGAGTGTACAGGGCGGTAGCAATCAGCCCCAGCATTTT.

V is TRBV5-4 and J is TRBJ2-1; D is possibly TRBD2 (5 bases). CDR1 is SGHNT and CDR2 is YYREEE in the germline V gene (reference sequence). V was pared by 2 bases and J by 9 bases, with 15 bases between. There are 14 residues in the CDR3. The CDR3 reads CASSLVTNLVEQFF. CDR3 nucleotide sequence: TGTGCCAGCAGCTTAGTGACTAATCTGGTTGAGCAGTTCTTC.

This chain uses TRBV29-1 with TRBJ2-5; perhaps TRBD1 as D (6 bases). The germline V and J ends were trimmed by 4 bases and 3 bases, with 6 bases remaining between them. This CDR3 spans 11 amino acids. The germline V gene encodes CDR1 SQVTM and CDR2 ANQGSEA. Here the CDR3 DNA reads TGCAGCGTTGGACAGGAAGAGACCCAGTACTTC. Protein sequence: CSVGQEETQYF.

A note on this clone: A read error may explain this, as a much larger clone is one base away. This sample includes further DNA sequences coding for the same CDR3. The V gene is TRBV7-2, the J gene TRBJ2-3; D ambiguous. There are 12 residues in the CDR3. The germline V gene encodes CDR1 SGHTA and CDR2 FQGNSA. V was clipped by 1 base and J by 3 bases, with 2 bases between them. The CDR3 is CASSLGTDTQYF. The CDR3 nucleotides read TGTGCCAGCAGCTTAGGGACAGATACGCAGTATTTT.

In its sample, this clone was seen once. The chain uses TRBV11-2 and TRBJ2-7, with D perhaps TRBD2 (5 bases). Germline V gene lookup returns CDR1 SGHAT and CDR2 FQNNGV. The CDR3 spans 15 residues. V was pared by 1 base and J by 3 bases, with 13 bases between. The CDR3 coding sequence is TGTGCCAGCAGCTTAGTACCCGGGGTCAGCTACGAGCAGTACTTC. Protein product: CASSLVPGVSYEQYF. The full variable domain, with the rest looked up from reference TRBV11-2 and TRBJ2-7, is EAGVAQSPRYKIIEKRQSVAFWCNPISGHATLYWYQQILGQGPKLLIQFQNNGVVDDSQLPKDRFSAERLKGVDSTLKIQPAKLEDSAVYLCASSLVPGVSYEQYFGPGTRLTVT.

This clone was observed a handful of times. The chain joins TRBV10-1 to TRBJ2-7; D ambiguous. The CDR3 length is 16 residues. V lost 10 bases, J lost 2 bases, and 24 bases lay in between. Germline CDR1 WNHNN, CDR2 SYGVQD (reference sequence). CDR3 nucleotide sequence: TGCGCCACACACCCCGGCGGCGGTCCGGTAACCTACGAGCAGTACTTC. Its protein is CATHPGGGPVTYEQYF.

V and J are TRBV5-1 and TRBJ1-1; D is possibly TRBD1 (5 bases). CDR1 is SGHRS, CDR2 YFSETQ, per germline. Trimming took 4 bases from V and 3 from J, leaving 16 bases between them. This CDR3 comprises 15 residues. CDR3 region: CASSDHGARDTEAFF. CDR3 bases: TGCGCCAGCAGCGACCATGGGGCTCGAGACACTGAAGCTTTCTTT.

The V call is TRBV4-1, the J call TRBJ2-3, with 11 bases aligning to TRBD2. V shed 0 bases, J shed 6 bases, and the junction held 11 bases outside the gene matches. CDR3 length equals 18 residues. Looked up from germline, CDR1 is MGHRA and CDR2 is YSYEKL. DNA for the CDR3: TGCGCCAGCAGCCAAGATCAGGGACTAGCGGCAATTCGTGATACGCAGTATTTT. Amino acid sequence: CASSQDQGLAAIRDTQYF.

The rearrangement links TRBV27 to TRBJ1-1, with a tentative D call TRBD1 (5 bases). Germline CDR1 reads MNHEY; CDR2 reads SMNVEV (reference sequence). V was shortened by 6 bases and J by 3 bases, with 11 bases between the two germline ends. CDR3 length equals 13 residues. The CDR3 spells CASSLEGDTEAFF. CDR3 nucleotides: TGTGCCAGCAGCTTAGAAGGGGACACTGAAGCTTTCTTT.

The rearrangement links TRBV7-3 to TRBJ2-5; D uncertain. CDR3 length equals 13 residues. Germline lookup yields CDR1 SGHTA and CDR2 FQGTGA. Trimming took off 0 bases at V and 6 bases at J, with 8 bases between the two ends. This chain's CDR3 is CASSLTPGQTQYF. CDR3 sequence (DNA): TGTGCCAGCAGCTTAACGCCGGGTCAGACCCAGTACTTC. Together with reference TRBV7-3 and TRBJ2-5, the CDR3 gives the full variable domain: GAGVSQTPSNKVTEKGKYVELRCDPISGHTALYWYRQSLGQGPEFLIYFQGTGAADDSGLPNDRFFAVRPEGSVSTLKIQRTERGDSAVYLCASSLTPGQTQYFGPGTRLLVL.

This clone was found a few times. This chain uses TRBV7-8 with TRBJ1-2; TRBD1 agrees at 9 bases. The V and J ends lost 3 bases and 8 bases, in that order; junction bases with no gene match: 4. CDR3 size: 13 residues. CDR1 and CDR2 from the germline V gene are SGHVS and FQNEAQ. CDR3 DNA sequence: TGTGCCAGCAGCTTGGGACAGGGTGACGGCTACACCTTC. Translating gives CASSLGQGDGYTF.

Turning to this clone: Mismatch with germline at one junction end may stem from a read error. The CDR3 DNA is TGCGCCAGCAGCCAAGATGGTCTTGCGGGGAGATACGAGCAGTACTTC. Encoded protein: CASSQDGLAGRYEQYF. The chain combines TRBV5-4 with TRBJ2-7; D is perhaps TRBD2 (6 bases). Germline V gene data show CDR1 as SGHNT and CDR2 as YYREEE (reference sequence). This CDR3 has 16 amino acids.

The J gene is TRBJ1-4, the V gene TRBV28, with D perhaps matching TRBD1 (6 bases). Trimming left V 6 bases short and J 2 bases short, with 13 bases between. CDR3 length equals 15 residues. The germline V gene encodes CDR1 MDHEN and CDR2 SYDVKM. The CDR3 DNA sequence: TGTGCCAGCAGCAAAGGGGGGATCACTAATGAAAAACTGTTTTTT. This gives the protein CASSKGGITNEKLFF.

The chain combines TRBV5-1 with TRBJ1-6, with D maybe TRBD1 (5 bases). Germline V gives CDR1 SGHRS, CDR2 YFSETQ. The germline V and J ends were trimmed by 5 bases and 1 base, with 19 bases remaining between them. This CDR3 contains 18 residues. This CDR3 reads CASRGGQGKQSYNSPLHF. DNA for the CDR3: TGCGCCAGCAGAGGAGGTCAGGGCAAACAATCCTATAATTCACCCCTCCACTTT.